Below, 7 T cell receptor beta chains from the same sample are listed, as sequenced in a study of T cell repertoires in cytomegalovirus infection. TCRdb re-derived calls from the reads in MiXCR, one entry per CDR3 protein. The repertoire has nearly 450,000 distinct CDR3 sequences, about a third of them found once; the top ten carry roughly an eighth. The sample was PBMCs. These receptors all come from a human donor in good health (CMV status not recorded). Some clones in this sample may be carry-over from other donors' samples.

Here the CDR3 DNA reads TGTGCCAGCTCACCACCGGGACTAGCGATTGAGACCCAGTACTTC. Amino acid sequence: CASSPPGLAIETQYF. The rearrangement links TRBV18 to TRBJ2-5, with 10 bases that match TRBD2. The CDR3 is made up of 15 amino acids. V lost 0 bases to trimming and J lost 5 bases; unmatched junction nucleotides: 3. Looked up from germline, CDR1 is KGHSH and CDR2 is LQKENI.

This clonotype came up a few times. The rearrangement joins TRBV20-1 to TRBJ2-7; a weak D match, TRBD1 (6 bases). V was trimmed by 5 bases and J by 4 bases, leaving 9 bases between them. Germline V gene lookup returns CDR1 DFQATT and CDR2 SNEGSKA (reference sequence). The CDR3 extends over 11 amino acids. This CDR3 is CSAVDRYEQYF. CDR3 sequence (DNA): TGCAGTGCTGTCGACAGGTACGAGCAGTACTTC.

The chain is built from TRBV19 and TRBJ1-2; D is perhaps TRBD1 (6 bases). V dropped 6 bases and J dropped 7 bases, with 21 bases sitting between them. The CDR3 is made up of 15 amino acids. Germline assignment: CDR1 LNHDA and CDR2 SQIVND (reference sequence). DNA of the CDR3: TGTGCCAGTAGAAACAGGACAGTCCTCCCGGGTGGCTACACCTTC. Protein sequence: CASRNRTVLPGGYTF.

This clonotype was counted only a few times. A junction boundary mismatches the germline segment, possibly from a read error. The V and J genes are TRBV5-4 and TRBJ1-1; D might be TRBD1 (6 bases). There are 14 residues in the CDR3. The germline CDR1 and CDR2 sequences are SGHNT and YYREEE (reference sequence). The CDR3 here is CASSWGGGGTEAFF. CDR3 sequence (DNA): TGCGCCAGCAGCTGGGGGGGAGGGGGCACTGAAGCTTTCTTT.

The V gene is TRBV9, the J gene TRBJ2-7, with D tentatively TRBD1 (6 bases). The CDR3 consists of 15 residues. The germline V and J ends were trimmed by 3 bases and 2 bases, with 15 bases remaining between them. Germline CDR1 reads SGDLS; CDR2 reads YYNGEE. The CDR3 DNA sequence: TGTGCCAGCAGCGCACAAGAACAGGGTCCCTACGAGCAGTACTTC. This encodes CASSAQEQGPYEQYF.

V usage is TRBV4-1 and J usage is TRBJ1-1, with TRBD1 identical over 7 bases. After removal of 5 bases from V and 4 bases from J, the junction contained 13 bases not matched to a gene. Germline CDR1 reads MGHRA; CDR2 reads YSYEKL. The CDR3 has 16 residues. The CDR3 nucleotides read TGCGCCAGCAGCTCCACCACTTCGACAGGGAGCACTGAAGCTTTCTTT. Its translation is CASSSTTSTGSTEAFF.

The chain combines TRBV5-4 with TRBJ1-5; 7 bases are shared with TRBD1. Trimming removed 4 bases from V and 4 bases from J; junction bases left unmatched: 8. This CDR3 comprises 15 residues. Germline V gene data show CDR1 as SGHNT and CDR2 as YYREEE (reference sequence). The CDR3 DNA reads as TGTGCCAGCAGCCTGAGGGGACAGCCGAATCAGCCCCAGCATTTT. Protein product: CASSLRGQPNQPQHF.